This T cell receptor (beta chain) came from a study of T cells in Graves' hyperthyroidism and ophthalmopathy (dated by TCRdb to the late 2010s). Background on the whole study: Peripheral blood samples were taken at the time of initial diagnosis, prior to any treatment. To identify distinguishing TCR V-J signatures, a discovery cohort of 95 to 100 patients was used, comprising fewer than 45 with Graves' ophthalmopathy and some 57 with stable Graves' hyperthyroidism. In roughly six Graves' hyperthyroidism patients, the study also compared T-cell repertoires from thyroid tissue with T-cell repertoires from blood. An independent validation cohort of under 20 hyperthyroidism patients and about 16 patients who later progressed to ophthalmopathy tested prospective prediction of ophthalmopathy. The paper describes TCR Vbeta CDR3 sequencing of about 140 peripheral blood samples, made up of fewer than 50 ophthalmopathy patients, more than 70 hyperthyroidism patients and 17 progressor patients. Once sampling was done, hyperthyroidism patients were given methimazole at a starting dose of 30 mg daily, whereas ophthalmopathy patients were given high-dose intravenous methylprednisolone. For training and testing, the roughly 93 patients in the discovery cohort were randomly divided in a 7:3 ratio. Points the paper makes about the study in general: Most expanded thyroid clonotypes (frequency above 0.001) were also detected in blood, suggesting blood repertoires may reflect thyroid immune responses. No statistical method was used to fix the sample size in advance, and group allocation was not hidden from the investigators. In validation, the model predicted progression to ophthalmopathy a median of 6.5 months before onset, with roughly 71% sensitivity and 72.22% specificity. A model built on a 13 V-J signature distinguished ophthalmopathy from stable hyperthyroidism, reaching over 85% sensitivity and approximately 81% specificity in cross-validation and 80%/75% in testing.

Ophthalmopathy patients had moderately to severely active disease, with a Clinical Activity Score of 3 or more, a NOSPECS grade of 4 or more, and a disease duration of less than 3 months. Exclusion was applied to patients with uncontrolled infections, other autoimmune diseases, pregnancy or lactation. Diagnoses relied on clinical symptoms, serum thyroxine and TRAb, thyroid ultrasound and orbital computed tomography. Ficoll-Paque density gradient centrifugation was used to isolate PBMCs from about 9 ml of fresh peripheral blood. Trizol reagent was used to extract total RNA, and RNA quality was then checked on an Agilent 2100 Bioanalyzer. The germline V gene (reference sequence) yields DFQATT for CDR1 and SNEGSKA for CDR2. The CDR3 sequence holds 14 residues, the cysteine and phenylalanine included. The DNA shown is the 42-base CDR3, in frame from base 1. Trimming accounts for 6 bases at V and 3 bases at J, while the number of junction bases matched to no gene is 8.

At least ten counts were recorded for this clonotype. It lacks a known antigen. No base quality information exists; no much larger clone differs at one position. Amplification of TCR beta CDR3 regions was carried out from RNA transcripts. The TCR CDR3 was subjected to a first round of RT-PCR using the HTBI primer set and the Qiagen OneStep RT-PCR kit. The libraries were constructed in a second round of multiplex PCR and then size-selected and purified. Libraries were sequenced paired-end with 100 bp reads on an Illumina HiSeq2000. The published analysis was carried out like this. Raw data were processed with SOAPnuke, discarding reads with adapters, uncalled bases, mean Phred below 15, or no exact constant-primer or identifier match. COPE v1.2.5 was used to merge the high-quality paired reads, and each unique nucleotide sequence was defined as a clonotype. Clonotypes were aligned to IMGT TRBV, TRBD and TRBJ reference segments using MiTCR v1.1. Only V-J combinations with frequency above 0.0001, covering about 99% of repertoires, were analysed. The TCS score was defined as the ratio of F50 (clonal expansion) to E x V (chaos), calculated using BLOSUM62-based TCRdist between CDR3 peptides within each V-J. Welch's t-statistics and random forest reduced around 550 V-J features to roughly 13, which were used in a naive Bayes classifier (R e1071). TCRdb took the public reads, trimmed them with fastp at Q25, ran MiXCR for clone calling and kept in-frame beta chains. Rows merge per CDR3 protein into single entries with the most common DNA and genes. TCRdb's processing, not the study's, gives the V and J calls here. The sample table shows over 250,000 distinct CDR3 sequences, and about 18% are seen once. Clones ranked in the top ten supply over 45% of the sample.

The sequence is built from TRBV20-1 and TRBJ1-1; TRBD1 agrees with 9 junctional bases. Sequencing was done on a sample of blood. The source of this sequence is a woman in her sixties with Graves' ophthalmopathy. The DNA sequence follows: TGCAGTGCCGGGACAGGGTCTTTGGACACTGAAGCTTTCTTT. It translates as CSAGTGSLDTEAFF.